This T cell receptor (beta chain) was sequenced during a study of beta chain features in type 1 diabetes. General study findings and limits: A possible short-template PCR bias applies equally to patients and controls. There was a moderate but significant shortening of TCRB CDR3s in all four CD4+ subsets of Type 1 diabetes patients.

This clone was recorded a few times. Its target is unknown. Germline lookup yields CDR1 MNHEY and CDR2 SMNVEV (reference sequence). The CDR3 is 15 residues long. V dropped 4 bases and J dropped 0 bases, with 10 bases sitting between them. Of the isolated RNA, all was reverse transcribed, and so the sequenced material was expressed TCRB transcripts. The table came from immunoSEQ multiplex PCR; TCRdb's copy has only in-frame clones and leaves some out. This sample has roughly 340,000 clones, with less than 15% found just once. Material: naive CD4+ T cells from blood. The TCR comes from a woman under 30 with type 1 diabetes. The V and J genes are TRBV27 and TRBJ1-5, with D maybe TRBD1 (6 bases). The CDR3 here is CASSSRGFSNQPQHF. CDR3 in DNA: TGTGCCAGCAGTTCAAGGGGGTTTAGCAATCAGCCCCAGCATTTT.